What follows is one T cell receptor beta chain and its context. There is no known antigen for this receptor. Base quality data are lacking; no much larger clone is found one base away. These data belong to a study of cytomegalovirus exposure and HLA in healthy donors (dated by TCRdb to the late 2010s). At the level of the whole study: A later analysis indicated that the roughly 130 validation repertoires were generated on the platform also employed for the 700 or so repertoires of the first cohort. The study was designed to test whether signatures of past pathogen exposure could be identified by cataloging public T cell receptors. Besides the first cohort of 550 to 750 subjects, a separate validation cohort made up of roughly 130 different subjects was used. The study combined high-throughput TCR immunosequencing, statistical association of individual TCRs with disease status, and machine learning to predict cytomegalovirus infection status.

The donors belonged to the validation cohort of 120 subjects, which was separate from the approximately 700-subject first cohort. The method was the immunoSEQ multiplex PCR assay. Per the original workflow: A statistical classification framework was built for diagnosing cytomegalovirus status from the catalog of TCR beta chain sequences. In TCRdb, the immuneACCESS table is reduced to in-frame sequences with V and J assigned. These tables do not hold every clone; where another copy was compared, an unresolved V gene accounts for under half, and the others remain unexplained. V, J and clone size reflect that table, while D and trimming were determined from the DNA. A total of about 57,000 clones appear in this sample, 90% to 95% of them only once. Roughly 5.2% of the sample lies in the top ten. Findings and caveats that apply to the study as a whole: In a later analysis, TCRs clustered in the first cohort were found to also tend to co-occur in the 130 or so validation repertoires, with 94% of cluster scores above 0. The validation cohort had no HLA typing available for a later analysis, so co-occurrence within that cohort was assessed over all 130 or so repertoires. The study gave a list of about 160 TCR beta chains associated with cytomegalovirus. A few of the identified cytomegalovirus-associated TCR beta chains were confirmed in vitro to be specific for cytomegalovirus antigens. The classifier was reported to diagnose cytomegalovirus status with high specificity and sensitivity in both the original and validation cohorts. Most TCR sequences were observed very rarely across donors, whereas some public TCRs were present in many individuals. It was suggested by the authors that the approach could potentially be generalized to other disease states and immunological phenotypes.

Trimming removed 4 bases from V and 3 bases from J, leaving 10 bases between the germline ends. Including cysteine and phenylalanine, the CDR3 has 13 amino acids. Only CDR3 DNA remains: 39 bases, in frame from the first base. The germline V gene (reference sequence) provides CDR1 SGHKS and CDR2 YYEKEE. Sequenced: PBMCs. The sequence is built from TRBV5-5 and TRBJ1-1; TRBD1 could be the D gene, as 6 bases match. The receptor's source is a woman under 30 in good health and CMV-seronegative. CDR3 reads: CASSPHRDTEAFF. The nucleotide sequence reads TGTGCCAGCAGCCCACACAGGGACACTGAAGCTTTCTTT.